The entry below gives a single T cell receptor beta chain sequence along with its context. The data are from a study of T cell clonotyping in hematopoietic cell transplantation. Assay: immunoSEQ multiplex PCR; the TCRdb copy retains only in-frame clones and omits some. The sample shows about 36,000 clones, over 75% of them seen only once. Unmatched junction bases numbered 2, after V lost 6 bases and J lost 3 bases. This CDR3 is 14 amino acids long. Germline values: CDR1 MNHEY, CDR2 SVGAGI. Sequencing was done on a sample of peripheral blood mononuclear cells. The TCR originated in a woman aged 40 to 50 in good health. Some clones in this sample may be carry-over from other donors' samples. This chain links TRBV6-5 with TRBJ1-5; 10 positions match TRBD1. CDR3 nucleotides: TGTGCCAGCAGGGGACAGGGGATCAATCAGCCCCAGCATTTT. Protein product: CASRGQGINQPQHF.